This TCR beta chain was captured in a study of beta chain features in type 1 diabetes. Overall study findings and caveats: The naive, central memory and Treg TCRB repertoires of patients appeared to be more similar to one another than those of healthy donors. Shorter TCRB CDR3s, moderately but significantly so, were found in Type 1 diabetes patients in all four CD4+ subsets.

Expressed TCRB transcripts were sequenced because the isolated RNA had all been reverse transcribed beforehand. The table came from immunoSEQ multiplex PCR; TCRdb's copy has only in-frame clones and leaves some out. The sample carries roughly 400,000 clones, about 15% recorded once. Trimming took 0 bases from V and 9 from J; bases not matched to a gene: 13. Germline CDR1 GTSNPN, CDR2 SVGIG (reference sequence). This CDR3 comprises 15 residues. Concerning this clone: Its specificity is not known.

The sample consisted of naive CD4+ T cells from blood. The clonotype was recovered from a woman aged 18 to 35 in good health. This chain uses TRBV30 with TRBJ2-5; 7 bases match TRBD2. Here the CDR3 DNA reads TGTGCCTGGAGTGTACCCCCCCGCCGGAGCGGGGCCCAGTACTTC. Its protein is CAWSVPPRRSGAQYF.